Following are 30 T cell receptor beta chains from one sample sequenced in a study of blood T cell repertoires in COVID-19. The repertoire was sequenced with immunoSEQ multiplex PCR; TCRdb's copy has only in-frame clones and lacks some. The sample holds approximately 210,000 clones, about 79% seen once. Sequencing was performed on PBMCs or T cells enriched from blood (not recorded which). These receptors were collected from a woman aged 55-70 years who had recovered from COVID-19.

CDR3 protein: CASSLGSGRDSYEQYF. The DNA for the CDR3 is TGCGCCAGCAGCTTGGGCAGCGGGAGGGACTCCTACGAGCAGTACTTC. The chain employs TRBV5-1 and TRBJ2-7, with 10 bases matching TRBD2. The CDR3 length is 16 residues. V gave up 0 bases and J gave up 0 bases; unmatched junction bases: 3. Germline CDR1 is SGHRS and CDR2 is YFSETQ.

This clone was counted between two and nine times. The V and J genes are TRBV12-5 and TRBJ2-6, with 7 bases aligning to TRBD1. CDR1 and CDR2 from the germline V gene are LGHNT and FRNRAP. Unmatched junction bases numbered 12, after V lost 2 bases and J lost 2 bases. CDR3 length equals 19 residues. The CDR3 loop reads CASGLTRGLGGAGANVLTF. The CDR3 coding sequence is TGTGCTAGTGGTTTGACCCGAGGGCTAGGGGGCGCTGGGGCCAACGTCCTGACTTTC.

The chain carries TRBV5-4 and TRBJ2-1, with 11 positions matching TRBD2. The length of the CDR3 is 16 residues. Looked up from germline, CDR1 is SGHNT and CDR2 is YYREEE (reference sequence). The V segment lost 1 base and the J segment 5 bases; nucleotides outside the gene matches: 5. The CDR3 sequence is CASSLWLAGGNNEQFF. In DNA form, the CDR3 reads TGTGCCAGCAGCTTGTGGCTAGCGGGAGGCAACAATGAGCAGTTCTTC.

The V call is TRBV7-2, the J call TRBJ1-2; unclear D gene. The CDR3 totals 12 residues. Germline CDR1 SGHTA, CDR2 FQGNSA. V gave up 2 bases and J gave up 4 bases, with 5 bases separating them. CDR3 in DNA: TGTGCCAGCAGCTTATCGGGCTATGGCTACACCTTC. Translation: CASSLSGYGYTF.

This chain connects TRBV6-6 to TRBJ1-5; D may be TRBD1 (5 bases). Germline V gene data show CDR1 as MNHNY and CDR2 as SVGAGI (reference sequence). CDR3 length: 15 amino acids. V lost 6 bases and J 0 bases, leaving 12 bases between the germline ends. The CDR3 loop is CASRPAGVSNQPQHF. CDR3 bases: TGTGCCAGCAGGCCGGCGGGGGTTAGCAATCAGCCCCAGCATTTT.

V gene TRBV5-1 combines with J gene TRBJ1-4, with 10 bases matching TRBD1. With V trimmed by 4 bases and J by 11 bases, 8 bases remained unmatched. Germline V gene data show CDR1 as SGHRS and CDR2 as YFSETQ. This CDR3 region has 14 residues. CDR3 bases: TGCGCCAGCAGCCTGGCGGACAGGGGGGGGAAACTGTTTTTT. This translates into CASSLADRGGKLFF. The full variable domain, its missing parts supplied by reference TRBV5-1 and TRBJ1-4, is KAGVTQTPRYLIKTRGQQVTLSCSPISGHRSVSWYQQTPGQGLQFLFEYFSETQRNKGNFPGRFSGRQFSNSRSEMNVSTLELGDSALYLCASSLADRGGKLFFGSGTQLSVL.

The V call is TRBV4-2, the J call TRBJ1-1, with TRBD1 matching over 8 bases. The CDR3 is made up of 14 amino acids. Germline V gene sequence: CDR1 LGHNA, CDR2 YNFKEQ. Germline trimming cut 0 bases from V and 4 bases from J; bases unmatched to any gene: 1. The CDR3 nucleotides are TGTGCCAGCAGCCAAGACAGGGGGCTCACTGAAGCTTTCTTT. Protein product: CASSQDRGLTEAFF.

This chain links TRBV6-5 with TRBJ1-3, with TRBD1 as a possible D gene (6 bases). Germline CDR1 is MNHEY and CDR2 is SVGAGI. The CDR3 covers 15 residues. V gave up 3 bases and J gave up 0 bases, with 9 bases separating them. The chain's CDR3 is CASSYGGPSGNTIYF. CDR3 nucleotides: TGTGCCAGCAGTTATGGGGGCCCCTCTGGAAACACCATATATTTT.

The V and J genes are TRBV6-2 or TRBV6-3 and TRBJ2-5; D gene uncertain. The germline V and J ends were trimmed by 2 bases and 7 bases, with 14 bases remaining between them. Germline CDR1 is MNHEY and CDR2 is SVGEGT. The CDR3 is 14 residues long. The CDR3 reads CASSYTLERGTQYF. As DNA, the CDR3 is TGTGCCAGCAGTTACACCCTTGAGCGTGGGACCCAGTACTTC.

CDR3 amino acids: CASRQGNPGNTIYF. CDR3 DNA sequence: TGTGCCAGCAGACAGGGGAATCCTGGAAACACCATATATTTT. The chain combines TRBV6-6 with TRBJ1-3; 7 nucleotides align to TRBD1. After removal of 6 bases from V and 2 bases from J, the junction contained 4 bases not matched to a gene. Germline V CDR1 and CDR2: MNHNY, SVGAGI (reference sequence). The CDR3 has 14 residues.

This clone appeared once. The rearrangement joins TRBV9 to TRBJ1-2; D might be TRBD1 (5 bases). Germline CDR1 is SGDLS and CDR2 is YYNGEE. The CDR3 has 14 amino acids. V lost 0 bases to trimming and J lost 2 bases, with 8 bases between them. The CDR3 DNA reads as TGTGCCAGCAGCGTAGGGGGGGTCAACTATGGCTACACCTTC. It yields the protein CASSVGGVNYGYTF.

V usage is TRBV6-1 and J usage is TRBJ1-5, with 7 bases that match TRBD1. The ends lost 4 bases at V and 9 bases at J; junction bases unmatched: 15. This CDR3 is 16 amino acids long. Germline loops: CDR1 MNHNS, CDR2 SASEGT. This chain's CDR3 is CASSVGRGTAGGPQHF. The CDR3 coding sequence is TGTGCCAGCAGTGTGGGCAGGGGGACGGCTGGAGGGCCCCAGCATTTT.

This clone was found a few times. The genes are TRBV5-8 and TRBJ1-4, with no clear D. With 1 base removed from V and 8 bases from J, the gap between germline ends came to 6 bases. This CDR3 region has 12 residues. Germline assignment: CDR1 SGHTS and CDR2 YDEGEE. Here the CDR3 reads CASSLYNEKLFF. The CDR3 DNA follows: TGTGCCAGCAGCTTGTACAACGAAAAACTGTTTTTT.

This chain joins TRBV27 and TRBJ2-5, with D perhaps matching TRBD2 (6 bases). The V gene lost 11 bases and the J gene lost 5 bases, with 15 bases spanning the gap. CDR3 length: 12 amino acids. Germline CDR1 MNHEY, CDR2 SMNVEV (reference sequence). CDR3 protein: CAGGTSRETQYF. DNA of the CDR3: TGTGCCGGGGGGACCTCGAGGGAGACCCAGTACTTC.

V and J are TRBV13 and TRBJ1-6, with TRBD1 identical over 7 bases. Germline CDR1 PRHDT, CDR2 FYEKMQ (reference sequence). The V segment lost 5 bases and the J segment 10 bases; nucleotides outside the gene matches: 11. The CDR3 is made up of 15 amino acids. CDR3 nucleotides: TGTGCCAGCAGCCCAGAGACAGGGTCGCGGTCACCCCTCCACTTT. The encoded protein is CASSPETGSRSPLHF.

The chain couples TRBV18 to TRBJ1-1; 9 positions match TRBD1. The V segment lost 3 bases and the J segment 5 bases; nucleotides outside the gene matches: 7. The CDR3 extends over 15 amino acids. Looked up from germline, CDR1 is KGHSH and CDR2 is LQKENI. DNA of the CDR3: TGTGCCAGCTCACCGGTAGAACAGGGGGCAACTGAAGCTTTCTTT. It codes for CASSPVEQGATEAFF.

The chain links TRBV29-1 to TRBJ2-1; D is undetermined. Germline lookup yields CDR1 SQVTM and CDR2 ANQGSEA. The CDR3 extends over 13 amino acids. V was shortened by 5 bases and J by 7 bases, with 15 bases between the two germline ends. As DNA, the CDR3 is TGCAGCGTTAACATAGGCTACAGTAATGAGCAGTTCTTC. Translation: CSVNIGYSNEQFF.

The chain carries TRBV10-3 and TRBJ1-5; 7 nucleotides align to TRBD1. CDR1 and CDR2 (germline): ENHRY, SYGVKD. CDR3 length: 17 residues. Trimming took 0 bases from V and 2 from J; bases not matched to a gene: 7. CDR3 nucleotides: TGTGCCATCAGTGAGTCTAAAGGGGGCACAGGCAATCAGCCCCAGCATTTT. Translation gives CAISESKGGTGNQPQHF.

This rearrangement joins TRBV5-1 to TRBJ1-6; 7 bases agree with TRBD1. Germline values: CDR1 SGHRS, CDR2 YFSETQ. Trimming removed 0 bases from V and 8 bases from J; junction bases left unmatched: 8. The CDR3 extends over 16 amino acids. CDR3 DNA sequence: TGCGCCAGCAGCTTGGCGGAGAACAGGGGTGATTCACCCCTCCACTTT. Amino acids: CASSLAENRGDSPLHF.

The chain recombines TRBV5-4 with TRBJ2-3; 10 positions match TRBD2. The CDR3 consists of 15 residues. J gave up 4 bases and V 5 bases, and 7 bases lay outside the gene matches. The germline V gene encodes CDR1 SGHNT and CDR2 YYREEE (reference sequence). CDR3 in DNA: TGTGCCAGCAGTCGAAGCGGGGGGGTCTCAGATACGCAGTATTTT. Encoded protein: CASSRSGGVSDTQYF.

V gene TRBV7-8 combines with J gene TRBJ2-7, with D perhaps TRBD1 (5 bases). The CDR3 is made up of 16 amino acids. The germline V gene has CDR1 SGHVS and CDR2 FQNEAQ. V gave up 1 base and J gave up 5 bases, with 18 bases separating them. CDR3 bases: TGTGCCAGCAGCTTAGTCCTTCCAGGGTTTGGGAACGAGCAGTACTTC. It is translated as CASSLVLPGFGNEQYF. The complete variable domain, with remaining parts taken from reference TRBV7-8 and TRBJ2-7, reads GAGVSQSPRYKVAKRGQDVALRCDPISGHVSLFWYQQALGQGPEFLTYFQNEAQLDKSGLPSDRFFAERPEGSVSTLKIQRTQQEDSAVYLCASSLVLPGFGNEQYFGPGTRLTVT.

This sequence joins TRBV2 and TRBJ2-2; D might be TRBD2 (5 bases). The CDR3 is 14 residues long. Germline CDR1 reads SNHLY; CDR2 reads FYNNEI. The germline V and J ends were trimmed by 7 bases and 2 bases, with 11 bases remaining between them. DNA for the CDR3: TGTGCCAGCACACGAGGGAGTAACACCGGGGAGCTGTTTTTT. Translation gives CASTRGSNTGELFF.

A single count supports this clone. V usage is TRBV25-1 and J usage is TRBJ2-2, with 8 bases that match TRBD1. V lost 3 bases and J lost 6; bases outside the gene matches: 3. CDR1 is MGHDK and CDR2 is SYGVNS in the germline V gene. This CDR3 spans 14 amino acids. This chain's CDR3 is CASSEQGASGELFF. In nucleotides, the CDR3 is TGTGCCAGCAGTGAGCAGGGGGCTTCCGGGGAGCTGTTTTTT.

The chain carries TRBV4-3 and TRBJ1-2; D uncertain. The V gene's germline CDR1 is LGHNA and CDR2 YSLEER. The CDR3 has 16 residues. The V end lost 0 bases, the J end lost 3 bases, and 14 bases lay between the germline ends. CDR3 nucleotides: TGCGCCAGCAGCCAAGATCCTTGGCGGGGTGACTATGGCTACACCTTC. Protein sequence: CASSQDPWRGDYGYTF.

This chain links TRBV25-1 with TRBJ1-4, with TRBD1 matching 8 bases. This CDR3 spans 14 amino acids. Trimming cost V 3 bases and J 8 bases; bases outside gene matches: 5. CDR1 and CDR2 (germline): MGHDK, SYGVNS. The CDR3 DNA is TGTGCCAGCAGTGATGACAGGGGTGGAGAAAAACTGTTTTTT. Its translation: CASSDDRGGEKLFF.

The chain employs TRBV24-1 and TRBJ2-3; D ambiguous. V was trimmed by 10 bases and J by 6 bases, leaving 19 bases between them. Germline V gene lookup returns CDR1 KGHDR and CDR2 SFDVKD. The CDR3 has 14 amino acids. For the CDR3, the DNA is TGTGCCACTTCCACAACGCTCCTAGTGGATACGCAGTATTTT. This translates into CATSTTLLVDTQYF.

V and J are TRBV12-5 and TRBJ1-5; 8 bases line up with TRBD1. The CDR3 has 16 residues. CDR1 and CDR2 (germline): LGHNT, FRNRAP. V lost 0 bases to trimming and J lost 6 bases; unmatched junction nucleotides: 7. The CDR3 region is CASGLVLHRGGQPQHF. DNA of the CDR3: TGTGCTAGTGGTTTGGTACTCCACAGGGGGGGTCAGCCCCAGCATTTT.

The rearrangement uses TRBV9 and TRBJ2-1; D might be TRBD2 (6 bases). This CDR3 contains 15 residues. Trimming removed 0 bases at V and 4 bases at J, with 11 bases between. Germline assignment: CDR1 SGDLS and CDR2 YYNGEE. CDR3 DNA sequence: TGTGCCAGCAGCGTAGACGTGGGGGGTTACAATGAGCAGTTCTTC. It translates to CASSVDVGGYNEQFF.

This chain connects TRBV5-1 to TRBJ2-7; 9 nucleotides align to TRBD1. The CDR3 is 14 amino acids. The V segment lost 4 bases and the J segment 2 bases; nucleotides outside the gene matches: 4. CDR1 and CDR2 from the germline V gene are SGHRS and YFSETQ. CDR3 loop: CASSPGTGTYEQYF. CDR3 sequence (DNA): TGCGCCAGCAGCCCCGGGACAGGGACCTACGAGCAGTACTTC.

The chain joins TRBV11-2 to TRBJ2-1, with a tentative D call TRBD2 (7 bases). V was clipped by 1 base and J by 4 bases, with 20 bases between them. Germline lookup yields CDR1 SGHAT and CDR2 FQNNGV. This CDR3 is 18 amino acids long. The CDR3: CASSLGGGLPFLYNEQFF. In nucleotides, the CDR3 is TGTGCCAGCAGCTTAGGGGGGGGGCTACCCTTCCTGTACAATGAGCAGTTCTTC.